Below, one T cell receptor beta chain is given with its context. The conserved closing phenylalanine or tryptophan is absent in this CDR3, likely reflecting a read error. This sample is part of a study of tumor-infiltrating lymphocytes in primary liver carcinoma. TCR beta cDNA was made from 500 ng total RNA with a constant-region primer. Amplification in three nested multiplex PCR rounds with slightly modified ARM-PCR gave rise to TCR beta libraries. One entry per CDR3 protein results from TCRdb running MiXCR on the multiplex PCR reads. The table includes fewer than 85,000 distinct CDR3 sequences, 69% detected once. The source material, about 18-31 mg of unsorted bulk tissue, was used to co-extract RNA and DNA. The sequenced sample was tumor-adjacent normal liver tissue. The receptor was derived from a man aged 40-55 years with primary liver carcinoma and hepatitis B virus infection.

The CDR3 protein is CAGSGTSGSKEQFL. In nucleotides, the CDR3 is TGTGCCGGCAGCGGTACTAGCGGGAGTAAGGAGCAGTTCCTC. The chain combines TRBV7-9 with TRBJ2-1, with 11 bases aligning to TRBD2. Germline lookup yields CDR1 SEHNR and CDR2 FQNEAQ (reference sequence). The CDR3 contains 14 residues.